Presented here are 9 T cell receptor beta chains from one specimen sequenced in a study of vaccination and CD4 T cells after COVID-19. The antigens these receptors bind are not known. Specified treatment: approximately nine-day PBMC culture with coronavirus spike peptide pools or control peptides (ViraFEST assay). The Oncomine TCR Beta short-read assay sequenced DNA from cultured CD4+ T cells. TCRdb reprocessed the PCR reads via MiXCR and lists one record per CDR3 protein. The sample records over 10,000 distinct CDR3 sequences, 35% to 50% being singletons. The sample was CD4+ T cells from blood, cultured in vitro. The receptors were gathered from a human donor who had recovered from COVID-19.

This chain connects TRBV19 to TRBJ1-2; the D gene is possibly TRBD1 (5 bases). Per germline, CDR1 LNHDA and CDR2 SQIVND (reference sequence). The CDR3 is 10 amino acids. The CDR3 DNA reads TGTGCGGGACGCTACAAGGGCTACACCTTC. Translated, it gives CAGRYKGYTF.

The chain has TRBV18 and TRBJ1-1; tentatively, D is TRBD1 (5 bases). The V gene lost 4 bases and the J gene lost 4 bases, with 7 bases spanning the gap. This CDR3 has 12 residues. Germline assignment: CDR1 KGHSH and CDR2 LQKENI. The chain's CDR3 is CASSQQGTEAFF. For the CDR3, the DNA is TGTGCCAGCTCACAGCAGGGCACTGAAGCTTTCTTT.

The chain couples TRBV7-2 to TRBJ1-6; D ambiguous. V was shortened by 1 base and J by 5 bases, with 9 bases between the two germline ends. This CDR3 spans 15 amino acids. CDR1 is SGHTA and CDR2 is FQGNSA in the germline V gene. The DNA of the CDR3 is TGTGCCAGCAGCTTAGTCCCGGGGAATAATTCACCCCTCCACTTT. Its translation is CASSLVPGNNSPLHF.

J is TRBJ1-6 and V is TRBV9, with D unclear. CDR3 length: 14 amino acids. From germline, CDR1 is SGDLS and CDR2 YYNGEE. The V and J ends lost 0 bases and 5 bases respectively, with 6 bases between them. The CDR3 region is CASSVGPNNSPLHF. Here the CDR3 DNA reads TGTGCCAGCAGCGTAGGACCTAATAATTCACCCCTCCACTTT.

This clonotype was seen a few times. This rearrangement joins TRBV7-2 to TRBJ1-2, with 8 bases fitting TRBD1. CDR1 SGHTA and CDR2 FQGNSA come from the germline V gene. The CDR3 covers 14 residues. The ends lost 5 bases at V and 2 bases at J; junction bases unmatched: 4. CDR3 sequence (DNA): TGTGCCAGCAGCCCCCGGGACAGGAACTATGGCTACACCTTC. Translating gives CASSPRDRNYGYTF.

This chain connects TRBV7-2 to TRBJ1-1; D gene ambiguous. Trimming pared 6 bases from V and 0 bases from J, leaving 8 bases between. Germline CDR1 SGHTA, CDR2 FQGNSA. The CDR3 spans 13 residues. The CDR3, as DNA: TGTGCCAGCAGAGAAGACATGAACACTGAAGCTTTCTTT. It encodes CASREDMNTEAFF.

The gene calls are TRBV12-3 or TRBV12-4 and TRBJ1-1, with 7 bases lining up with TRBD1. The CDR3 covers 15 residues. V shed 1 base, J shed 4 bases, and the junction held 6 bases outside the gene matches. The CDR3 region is CASSLEGGASTEAFF. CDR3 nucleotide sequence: TGTGCCAGCAGTTTAGAAGGGGGCGCGTCCACTGAAGCTTTCTTT.

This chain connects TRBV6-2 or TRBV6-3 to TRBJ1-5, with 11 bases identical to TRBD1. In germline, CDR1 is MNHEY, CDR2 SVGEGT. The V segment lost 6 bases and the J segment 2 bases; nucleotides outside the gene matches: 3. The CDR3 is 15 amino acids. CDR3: CASRGQGGGNQPQHF. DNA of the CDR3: TGTGCCAGCAGGGGACAGGGGGGTGGCAATCAGCCCCAGCATTTT.

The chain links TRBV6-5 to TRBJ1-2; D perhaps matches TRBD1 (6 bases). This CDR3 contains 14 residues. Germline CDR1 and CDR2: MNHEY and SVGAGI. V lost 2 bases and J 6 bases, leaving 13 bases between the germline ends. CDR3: CASSYDGQRNGYTF. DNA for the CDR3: TGTGCCAGCAGTTACGACGGACAGAGAAATGGCTACACCTTC.